This T cell receptor beta chain was profiled in a study of T cells in localized non-small cell lung cancer. General observations from the study: In adjacent lung, a median about 54 of the top 100 tumor clones were found. Elevated blood T cell density was associated with longer overall survival.

TCRdb's copy holds only in-frame clones and misses some; the assay was immunoSEQ multiplex PCR. The sample lists tens of thousands of clones, over 70% seen once, with over 9% in the top ten. Deletions cut 2 bases from V and 9 bases from J, with 14 bases between. The CDR3 has 13 amino acids. From germline, CDR1 is GTSNPN and CDR2 SVGIG (reference sequence). Turning to this clone: The antigen remains undetermined.

This sequence was found in a man aged 40-75 years with stage II squamous cell lung carcinoma. The V and J genes are TRBV30 and TRBJ1-5, with D hard to call. The specimen was PBMCs, collected before any cancer treatment. The CDR3 nucleotides read TGTGCCTGGAGTAGGCGTGGTGGTCCGCCCCAGCATTTT. Protein sequence: CAWSRRGGPPQHF.